This T cell receptor beta chain was sequenced during a study of regulatory T cells in long-lasting Graves disease. The germline V and J ends were trimmed by 1 base and 4 bases, with 15 bases remaining between them. Germline assignment: CDR1 LGHDT and CDR2 YNNKEL (reference sequence). This CDR3 has 16 residues. Regarding time point: newly diagnosed GD, antithyroid drugs for less than 3 months. Construction of the TCR library relied on RNA isolated from PBMCs. Building of the TCR beta libraries involved iRepertoire HTBI primers and Arm-PCR of CDR3 regions. TCRdb re-analysed the multiplex PCR reads in MiXCR, keeping a single row per CDR3 protein. Of around 500,000 distinct CDR3 sequences listed, about 16% are singletons. At least ten counts were recorded for this clonotype. These data also featured in a second study, about T cells in Graves' hyperthyroidism and ophthalmopathy. That publication notes: TCR CDR3 underwent first-round RT-PCR with the HTBI primer set.

This receptor was obtained from a woman aged 40-60 years with Graves disease. The source material was peripheral blood mononuclear cells (PBMCs), sampled at new diagnosis, from a patient treated with antithyroid drugs. The J gene is TRBJ2-3, the V gene TRBV3-1, with D tentatively TRBD2 (5 bases). The CDR3 DNA is TGTGCCAGCAGCCAAGTGGCTAGCCCGGTCGCAGATACGCAGTATTTT. Amino acids: CASSQVASPVADTQYF.